These 30 T cell receptor beta chains were all obtained from the same sample, sequenced in a study of cytotoxic CD8 clonotypes in ibrutinib-treated CLL. Sequencing used immunoSEQ multiplex PCR; TCRdb keeps in-frame clones, though not all of them. Among 30,000 to 40,000 clones listed, almost 70% were seen once. The sample was PBMCs, taken before ibrutinib treatment. These receptors were collected from a human donor with chronic lymphocytic leukemia.

This clone has more than one count but fewer than ten. In the same sample, other DNA sequences code for this CDR3. This chain's CDR3 is CAWSVGGSGNTIYF. CDR3 in DNA: TGTGCCTGGAGTGTTGGGGGCTCTGGAAACACCATATATTTT. The V gene is TRBV30, the J gene TRBJ1-3; D possibly corresponds to TRBD1 (5 bases). Germline CDR1 and CDR2: GTSNPN and SVGIG (reference sequence). V lost 0 bases, J lost 0 bases, and 6 bases lay in between. The length of the CDR3 is 14 residues.

The genes are TRBV30 and TRBJ1-1; possibly TRBD1 for D (6 bases). The V end was cut by 4 bases, the J end by 4 bases, with 16 bases between. The CDR3 extends over 14 amino acids. Germline V gene lookup returns CDR1 GTSNPN and CDR2 SVGIG (reference sequence). The CDR3 bases are TGTGCCTGGACATTAGGGGGATCGAGCACTGAAGCTTTCTTT. Translation gives CAWTLGGSSTEAFF.

This clone showed up just a few times. The V call is TRBV4-1, the J call TRBJ1-2, with D possibly TRBD1 on 5 matching bases. CDR3 length: 13 residues. CDR1 MGHRA and CDR2 YSYEKL come from the germline V gene. V dropped 6 bases and J dropped 3 bases, with 11 bases sitting between them. The CDR3 protein is CASRGEGDYGYTF. DNA of the CDR3: TGCGCCAGCAGAGGGGAAGGGGACTATGGCTACACCTTC.

This rearrangement joins TRBV6-5 to TRBJ2-6; D uncertain. The length of the CDR3 is 14 residues. V lost 6 bases, J lost 2 bases, and 8 bases lay in between. CDR1 is MNHEY, CDR2 SVGAGI, per germline. This chain's CDR3 is CASRYSAGANVLTF. The CDR3 DNA reads as TGTGCCAGCAGATACAGTGCTGGGGCCAACGTCCTGACTTTC.

This chain connects TRBV19 to TRBJ2-3, with 8 bases aligning to TRBD1. The ends lost 4 bases at V and 4 bases at J; junction bases unmatched: 7. Germline-derived CDR1 and CDR2 are LNHDA and SQIVND (reference sequence). The CDR3 is 15 amino acids. The CDR3 bases are TGTGCCAGTAGTACAGGACAGGGTTCTTCAGATACGCAGTATTTT. This codes for CASSTGQGSSDTQYF.

The genes are TRBV18 and TRBJ2-7; 7 nucleotides align to TRBD1. Germline trimming cut 3 bases from V and 5 bases from J; bases unmatched to any gene: 1. Germline assignment: CDR1 KGHSH and CDR2 LQKENI. CDR3 length equals 12 residues. The CDR3 spells CASSPTGNEQYF. The DNA for the CDR3 is TGTGCCAGCTCACCGACAGGGAACGAGCAGTACTTC. The whole variable domain, filled in from reference TRBV18 and TRBJ2-7, reads NAGVMQNPRHLVRRRGQEARLRCSPMKGHSHVYWYRQLPEEGLKFMVYLQKENIIDESGMPKERFSAEFPKEGPSILRIQQVVRGDSAAYFCASSPTGNEQYFGPGTRLTVT.

This sequence joins TRBV9 and TRBJ2-7; D is possibly TRBD1 or TRBD2 (5 bases each). This CDR3 has 13 residues. Germline V gene data show CDR1 as SGDLS and CDR2 as YYNGEE. The V end lost 4 bases, the J end lost 6 bases, and 14 bases lay between the germline ends. CDR3 in amino acids: CASSPFSGREQYF. CDR3 coding DNA: TGTGCCAGCAGCCCTTTTTCGGGGCGCGAGCAGTACTTC.

The rearrangement uses TRBV18 and TRBJ2-1, with 8 bases aligning to TRBD2. The CDR3 covers 14 residues. Germline loops: CDR1 KGHSH, CDR2 LQKENI. The V and J ends lost 3 bases and 10 bases, in that order; junction bases with no gene match: 8. DNA for the CDR3: TGTGCCAGCTCACCCACTCGGGGGGGCGGGGAGCAGTTCTTC. Its protein is CASSPTRGGGEQFF.

The chain carries TRBV7-9 and TRBJ2-7; 7 nucleotides align to TRBD2. Per the germline V gene, CDR1 is SEHNR and CDR2 is FQNEAQ (reference sequence). J gave up 7 bases and V 2 bases, and 14 bases lay outside the gene matches. This CDR3 region has 16 residues. CDR3 sequence reads: CASSLSWEGRLREQYF. Written as DNA, the CDR3 is TGTGCCAGCAGCTTATCGTGGGAGGGCCGGCTACGAGAGCAGTACTTC. The full variable domain, rest sourced from reference TRBV7-9 and TRBJ2-7, is DTGVSQNPRHKITKRGQNVTFRCDPISEHNRLYWYRQTLGQGPEFLTYFQNEAQLEKSRLLSDRFSAERPKGSFSTLEIQRTEQGDSAMYLCASSLSWEGRLREQYFGPGTRLTVT.

V and J are TRBV19 and TRBJ2-7; 12 bases are shared with TRBD1. CDR3 length: 12 residues. V lost 8 bases and J lost 9; bases outside the gene matches: 5. From germline, CDR1 is LNHDA and CDR2 SQIVND (reference sequence). The DNA for the CDR3 is TGTGCCAGTCAGGGACAGGGGGCCGCGCAGTACTTC. This encodes CASQGQGAAQYF.

V gene TRBV19 combines with J gene TRBJ1-5; 7 positions agree with TRBD1. V trimming: 3 bases; J trimming: 0 bases; junction bases outside the gene matches: 2. CDR1 is LNHDA and CDR2 is SQIVND in the germline V gene (reference sequence). There are 15 residues in the CDR3. The CDR3, as DNA: TGTGCCAGTAGTATCGAGGGGGCTAGCAATCAGCCCCAGCATTTT. Translating gives CASSIEGASNQPQHF.

The V and J genes are TRBV5-6 and TRBJ1-2; D is ambiguous. Trimming cost V 4 bases and J 4 bases, with 8 bases left between them. The CDR3 is 12 amino acids. Per germline, CDR1 SGHDT and CDR2 YYEEEE. CDR3: CASSNGGYGYTF. In nucleotides, the CDR3 is TGTGCCAGCAGCAACGGTGGCTATGGCTACACCTTC.

Note on this clone: Other nucleotide sequences in the sample specify the same CDR3. The chain links TRBV5-6 to TRBJ1-1; D unresolved. The CDR3 spans 11 residues. The V end lost 2 bases, the J end lost 4 bases, and 3 bases lay between the germline ends. Germline V gene lookup returns CDR1 SGHDT and CDR2 YYEEEE. The CDR3 coding sequence is TGTGCCAGCAGCTTATTCACTGAAGCTTTCTTT. As protein: CASSLFTEAFF. Using reference TRBV5-6 and TRBJ1-1 for the parts outside the CDR3, the full variable domain is DAGVTQSPTHLIKTRGQQVTLRCSPKSGHDTVSWYQQALGQGPQFIFQYYEEEERQRGNFPDRFSGHQFPNYSSELNVNALLLGDSALYLCASSLFTEAFFGQGTRLTVV.

The CDR3 sequence: CASSGTMNTEAFF. CDR3 in DNA: TGTGCCAGCAGCGGGACGATGAACACTGAAGCTTTCTTT. The V call is TRBV5-4, the J call TRBJ1-1; perhaps TRBD1 as D (5 bases). The CDR3 covers 13 residues. V was trimmed by 4 bases and J by 0 bases, leaving 7 bases between them. CDR1 SGHNT and CDR2 YYREEE come from the germline V gene (reference sequence).

J is TRBJ2-7 and V is TRBV11-3; TRBD1 aligns across 7 bases. The CDR3 contains 16 residues. The ends lost 6 bases at V and 0 bases at J; junction bases unmatched: 11. Germline CDR1 is SGHNT and CDR2 is YENEEA. In DNA form, the CDR3 reads TGTGCCAGCAGTCCTAGGGACAGATTATTCTCCTACGAGCAGTACTTC. Translating it yields CASSPRDRLFSYEQYF.

The chain uses TRBV2 and TRBJ2-5; tentatively, D is TRBD2 (6 bases). The ends were cut back, 6 bases at V and 0 bases at J, with 11 bases in the middle. In germline, CDR1 is SNHLY, CDR2 FYNNEI. This CDR3 has 14 residues. The CDR3 DNA reads as TGTGCCAGCAGCGCGGGGACGTACCAAGAGACCCAGTACTTC. Protein product: CASSAGTYQETQYF.

The chain links TRBV6-1 to TRBJ1-1, with a tentative D call TRBD1 (6 bases). Between the trimmed V and J ends, which lost 2 bases and 6 bases, there was a span of 13 bases. Germline V gives CDR1 MNHNS, CDR2 SASEGT. The CDR3 has 14 residues. The CDR3 nucleotides read TGTGCCAGCAGTGAACTGGGGGGCGCGGCTGAAGCTTTCTTT. Its protein product is CASSELGGAAEAFF.

V and J are TRBV11-2 and TRBJ2-1, with 9 bases that match TRBD2. V lost 1 base and J lost 2; bases outside the gene matches: 3. CDR1 and CDR2 from the germline V gene are SGHAT and FQNNGV. The CDR3 is 16 amino acids. CDR3 coding DNA: TGTGCCAGCAGCTTAGGCGCGGGGGGGCCCTACAATGAGCAGTTCTTC. Translating gives CASSLGAGGPYNEQFF.

The chain links TRBV30 to TRBJ1-5, with D unclear. Trimming took 5 bases from V and 0 from J, leaving 11 bases between them. From germline, CDR1 is GTSNPN and CDR2 SVGIG (reference sequence). The CDR3 is made up of 14 amino acids. CDR3 sequence (DNA): TGTGCCTGGGCCGAGGGATATAGCAATCAGCCCCAGCATTTT. Its translation: CAWAEGYSNQPQHF.

This chain uses TRBV7-6 with TRBJ1-1; D is unresolved. Trimming left V 1 base short and J 1 base short, with 7 bases between. This CDR3 spans 14 amino acids. The germline CDR1 and CDR2 sequences are SGHVS and FNYEAQ. The CDR3, as DNA: TGTGCCAGCAGCTTAGGGACTGCGAACACTGAAGCTTTCTTT. Residues: CASSLGTANTEAFF.

The V gene is TRBV27, the J gene TRBJ2-7, with D possibly TRBD1 on 6 matching bases. Trimming pared 7 bases from V and 2 bases from J, leaving 21 bases between. Germline CDR1 and CDR2: MNHEY and SMNVEV (reference sequence). CDR3 size: 16 residues. The CDR3 sequence is CASIPPGQGKTYEQYF. Here the CDR3 DNA reads TGTGCCAGCATTCCTCCCGGCCAGGGGAAAACCTACGAGCAGTACTTC.

Details on this clone: This may be a read error, as it is one base from a much larger clone. The J gene is TRBJ2-7, the V gene TRBV11-1; D is uncertain. This CDR3 has 11 residues. The V and J ends lost 0 bases and 6 bases respectively, with 3 bases between them. Germline V CDR1 and CDR2: SGHAT, FQDESV (reference sequence). Here the CDR3 reads CASSLALEQYF. CDR3 bases: TGTGCCAGCAGCTTAGCCCTCGAGCAGTACTTC.

This chain links TRBV18 with TRBJ1-6; D call uncertain. CDR1 and CDR2 from the germline V gene are KGHSH and LQKENI. V dropped 5 bases and J dropped 7 bases, with 6 bases sitting between them. The CDR3 runs 12 residues. The CDR3 nucleotides read TGTGCCAGCTCAACAATGAATTCACCCCTCCACTTT. Protein product: CASSTMNSPLHF.

The chain employs TRBV29-1 and TRBJ2-7; TRBD1 or TRBD2 may be the D gene (5 bases each). Looked up from germline, CDR1 is SQVTM and CDR2 is ANQGSEA. The CDR3 runs 14 residues. V shed 2 bases and J shed 2 bases, with 13 bases lying between them. CDR3 DNA sequence: TGCAGCGTTGAAATCAGGGAGACAGCCTACGAGCAGTACTTC. Its protein is CSVEIRETAYEQYF.

This chain joins TRBV6-1 and TRBJ1-5, with TRBD1 matching 7 bases. V lost 9 bases, J lost 3 bases, and 2 bases stayed unmatched. This CDR3 spans 12 amino acids. Germline CDR1 and CDR2: MNHNS and SASEGT. The CDR3 region is CASQGDNQPQHF. The CDR3 coding sequence is TGTGCCAGTCAGGGGGACAATCAGCCCCAGCATTTT.

The genes are TRBV18 and TRBJ2-6, with unresolved D. Trimming left V 2 bases short and J 2 bases short, with 10 bases between. The CDR3 extends over 16 amino acids. Germline V lookup: CDR1 KGHSH, CDR2 LQKENI. CDR3 loop: CASSPMVGPGANVLTF. The CDR3 nucleotides are TGTGCCAGCTCACCAATGGTAGGGCCTGGGGCCAACGTCCTGACTTTC.

The V gene is TRBV7-3, the J gene TRBJ2-7; D gene uncertain. This CDR3 region has 13 residues. Germline loops: CDR1 SGHTA, CDR2 FQGTGA. With 1 base removed from V and 6 bases from J, the gap between germline ends came to 10 bases. CDR3 sequence reads: CASSLSVGGEQYF. The DNA of the CDR3 is TGTGCCAGCAGCTTAAGTGTGGGCGGCGAGCAGTACTTC.

V usage is TRBV5-1 and J usage is TRBJ1-2; 7 bases map to TRBD1. The CDR3 loop spans 15 amino acids. The V gene end was trimmed by 0 bases and the J gene end by 1 base; junction bases not matched to a gene: 3. From germline, CDR1 is SGHRS and CDR2 YFSETQ. Written as DNA, the CDR3 is TGCGCCAGCAGCTTGGCTGGACAGGATAACTATGGCTACACCTTC. It translates to CASSLAGQDNYGYTF.

Only a few counts were recorded for this clone. The rearrangement joins TRBV10-3 to TRBJ2-1; 8 nucleotides match TRBD2. V shed 5 bases and J 9 bases; nucleotides not matched to a gene: 3. The CDR3 loop spans 12 amino acids. The V gene's germline CDR1 is ENHRY and CDR2 SYGVKD. The CDR3 is CAISPGGGEQFF. CDR3 DNA: TGTGCCATCAGTCCGGGAGGGGGTGAGCAGTTCTTC.

This clone has just one count. The chain is built from TRBV6-5 and TRBJ2-7; D gene unclear. Germline CDR1 MNHEY, CDR2 SVGAGI. The germline V and J ends were trimmed by 2 bases and 0 bases, with 11 bases remaining between them. The CDR3 contains 15 residues. The DNA for the CDR3 is TGTGCCAGCAGTTACCGCGCAGCTAGCTCCTACGAGCAGTACTTC. Protein product: CASSYRAASSYEQYF.